The rows below give T cell receptor beta chains drawn from one sample of a study of blood T cell repertoires in COVID-19. TCRdb's table, derived via immunoSEQ multiplex PCR, lists solely in-frame clones and lacks some. Among approximately 240,000 clones listed, approximately 80% were seen once. Sequenced: peripheral blood. These receptor sequences come from an elderly woman with active or convalescent COVID-19. CDR3s include the opening cysteine and the closing phenylalanine or tryptophan. D genes are given only for firm matches. Size values are once, few and many counts, or a class for expanded clones, and some rows have none.

TRBJ1-3 | . | . | TRBV27 | CASSLMSTGNTIYF | TGTGCCAGCAGTTTAATGAGTACTGGAAACACCATATATTTT
TRBJ2-1 | . | TRBD2 | TRBV2 | CASSPISGVGEQFF | TGTGCCAGCAGCCCCATTAGCGGGGTCGGTGAGCAGTTCTTC
TRBJ1-5 | . | TRBD1 | TRBV2 | CASSDRTGRGNQPQHF | TGTGCCAGCAGTGACCGGACAGGGCGCGGCAATCAGCCCCAGCATTTT
TRBJ1-2 | . | . | TRBV29-1 | CSVEDSFGQNNGYTF | TGCAGCGTTGAAGATTCATTCGGACAGAACAATGGCTACACCTTC
TRBJ1-3 | . | TRBD1 | TRBV18 | CASSPRGSVGNTIYF | TGTGCCAGCTCACCCAGGGGGTCGGTTGGAAACACCATATATTTT
TRBJ2-1 | . | TRBD2 | TRBV11-2 | CASSFSLSGRPEQFF | TGTGCCAGCAGCTTCTCGCTCAGCGGGAGACCTGAGCAGTTCTTC
TRBJ1-2 | few | TRBD1 | TRBV19 | CASSSPDRGYGYTF | TGTGCCAGTAGTTCTCCGGACAGGGGGTATGGCTACACCTTC
TRBJ2-7 | . | . | TRBV7-2 | CASSGSSYEQYF | TGTGCCAGCAGCGGTAGCTCCTACGAGCAGTACTTC
TRBJ1-2 | few | . | TRBV30 | CAAGGLGRSNYGYTF | TGTGCCGCCGGGGGGCTCGGACGGTCGAACTATGGCTACACCTTC
TRBJ2-7 | . | . | TRBV7-9 | CASSIDRNYEQYF | TGTGCCAGCAGCATTGACAGAAACTACGAGCAGTACTTC
TRBJ2-2 | . | . | TRBV20-1 | CSANDPTIHAGTGELFF | TGCAGTGCTAATGACCCCACAATCCACGCGGGCACCGGGGAGCTGTTTTTT
TRBJ2-7 | . | TRBD2 | TRBV20-1 | CSASLLAGVYEQYF | TGCAGTGCTAGTTTACTAGCGGGAGTCTACGAGCAGTACTTC
TRBJ2-1 | few | TRBD2 | TRBV28 | CASRLAGARGPYNEQFF | TGTGCCAGCCGACTAGCGGGAGCAAGGGGTCCCTACAATGAGCAGTTCTTC
TRBJ1-1 | . | . | TRBV7-8 | CASSRLGGWEGTEAFF | TGTGCCAGCAGCCGACTCGGGGGGTGGGAGGGCACTGAAGCTTTCTTT
TRBJ1-5 | . | TRBD1 | TRBV28 | CASQIRGHLYNQPQHF | TGTGCCAGCCAGATTAGGGGGCATCTCTACAATCAGCCCCAGCATTTT
TRBJ1-6 | few | . | TRBV2 | CASTGQQNSPLHF | TGTGCCAGCACGGGACAACAAAATTCACCCCTCCACTTT
TRBJ2-2 | . | . | TRBV30 | CAWGWGAGELFF | TGTGCCTGGGGATGGGGAGCCGGGGAGCTGTTTTTT
TRBJ2-1 | . | TRBD2 | TRBV28 | CASSLSGSSYNEQFF | TGTGCCAGCAGTCTTAGCGGGAGCTCCTACAATGAGCAGTTCTTC
TRBJ1-5 | . | . | TRBV6-6 | CASRPEGSVEHF | TGTGCCAGCCGCCCGGAGGGATCGGTTGAGCATTTT
TRBJ2-7 | . | TRBD2 | TRBV20-1 | CSASSGDGNEQYF | TGCAGTGCTAGTAGCGGGGACGGGAACGAGCAGTACTTC
TRBJ2-5 | . | . | TRBV5-1 | CASSLGYVTGETQYF | TGCGCCAGCAGCTTGGGCTATGTAACGGGGGAGACCCAGTACTTC
TRBJ2-7 | few | TRBD1 | TRBV6-6 | CASSPGQVPYEQYF | TGTGCCAGCAGCCCGGGACAGGTACCCTACGAGCAGTACTTC
TRBJ1-2 | . | . | TRBV7-9 | CASSLMTSPSYGYTF | TGTGCCAGCAGCTTAATGACAAGCCCTTCCTATGGCTACACCTTC
TRBJ2-3 | . | . | TRBV29-1 | CSVRGVGPTDTQYF | TGCAGCGTACGCGGGGTTGGGCCCACAGATACGCAGTATTTT